The 10 T cell receptor beta chains below come from one sample, sequenced in a study of vaccination effects on CD4 cells after COVID-19. Ahead of sequencing, the ViraFEST assay grew antigen-specific CD4+ T cells using viral peptide pools. When around ten days of culture had elapsed, CD4+ T cells were isolated. The table came from immunoSEQ multiplex PCR; TCRdb's copy has only in-frame clones and leaves some out. The sample shows approximately 30,000 clones, approximately 61% of them seen only once. Their specific antigens are unknown. The sample consisted of CD4+ T cells from PBMCs cultured with HCoV-229E spike peptides, taken before COVID-19 vaccination. The receptors stem from a human donor who received a COVID-19 vaccine.

The chain uses TRBV25-1 and TRBJ1-4; D is ambiguous. V lost 5 bases and J 0 bases, leaving 16 bases between the germline ends. Germline CDR1 is MGHDK and CDR2 is SYGVNS. The CDR3 is made up of 17 amino acids. CDR3 in DNA: TGTGCCAGCAGTCTTAGTGTTGGAGTGCCAACTAATGAAAAACTGTTTTTT. Translating it yields CASSLSVGVPTNEKLFF. The variable domain in full, completed from reference TRBV25-1 and TRBJ1-4, reads EADIYQTPRYLVIGTGKKITLECSQTMGHDKMYWYQQDPGMELHLIHYSYGVNSTEKGDLSSESTVSRIRTEHFPLTLESARPSHTSQYLCASSLSVGVPTNEKLFFGSGTQLSVL.

This clone was seen only a few times. This chain joins TRBV30 and TRBJ1-2; D gene unclear. V was shortened by 7 bases and J by 8 bases, with 5 bases between the two germline ends. The CDR3 is 8 amino acids. CDR1 and CDR2 from the germline V gene are GTSNPN and SVGIG (reference sequence). CDR3 bases: TGTGCCTTAGACGGCTACACCTTC. Its translation is CALDGYTF.

The chain has TRBV7-2 and TRBJ2-2; D gene ambiguous. CDR1 and CDR2 from the germline V gene are SGHTA and FQGNSA. Trimming removed 1 base at V and 7 bases at J, with 13 bases between. CDR3 size: 15 residues. The CDR3 DNA follows: TGTGCCAGCAGCTTAGAGTTTGGGTCCTACGGGGAGCTGTTTTTT. Protein: CASSLEFGSYGELFF.

The rearrangement uses TRBV30 and TRBJ1-6; the D is unclear. The CDR3 is made up of 14 amino acids. V shed 0 bases and J shed 14 bases, with 17 bases lying between them. Germline CDR1 and CDR2: GTSNPN and SVGIG (reference sequence). The CDR3 reads CAWSVELGSSALHF. For the CDR3, the DNA is TGTGCCTGGAGTGTAGAATTGGGCAGTTCGGCCCTCCACTTT.

CDR3 DNA sequence: TGCAGCGTTTACCCCCCGGGACAGGGTGTAGATGGCTACACCTTC. Residues: CSVYPPGQGVDGYTF. The chain is built from TRBV29-1 and TRBJ1-2, with 9 bases aligning to TRBD1. This CDR3 has 15 residues. V shed 5 bases, J shed 6 bases, and the junction held 13 bases outside the gene matches. The germline V gene has CDR1 SQVTM and CDR2 ANQGSEA.

This clone was counted a few times. The chain combines TRBV7-9 with TRBJ1-4; D is unclear. Germline CDR1 and CDR2: SEHNR and FQNEAQ (reference sequence). The germline V and J ends were trimmed by 2 bases and 6 bases, with 7 bases remaining between them. The CDR3 extends over 13 amino acids. The CDR3 protein is CASSLRLDEKLFF. The CDR3 DNA is TGTGCCAGCAGCTTAAGGCTGGATGAAAAACTGTTTTTT. Based on the CDR3 plus reference TRBV7-9 and TRBJ1-4, the full variable domain is DTGVSQNPRHKITKRGQNVTFRCDPISEHNRLYWYRQTLGQGPEFLTYFQNEAQLEKSRLLSDRFSAERPKGSFSTLEIQRTEQGDSAMYLCASSLRLDEKLFFGSGTQLSVL.

This clone was seen only a few times. CDR3 protein: CASSLGTVTEAFF. CDR3 nucleotide sequence: TGTGCCAGCAGCCTGGGGACAGTCACTGAAGCTTTCTTT. The chain links TRBV3-1 (or the pseudogene TRBV3-2) to TRBJ1-1; TRBD1 matches at 7 bases. Trimming took 4 bases from V and 4 from J; bases not matched to a gene: 3. The CDR3 extends over 13 amino acids. The germline V gene has CDR1 LGHDT and CDR2 YNNKEL (reference sequence).

The chain recombines TRBV6-5 with TRBJ2-1, with 9 bases identical to TRBD2. Unmatched junction bases numbered 8, after V lost 10 bases and J lost 4 bases. The CDR3 is 14 residues long. Germline CDR1 reads MNHEY; CDR2 reads SVGAGI. The CDR3, as DNA: TGTGCCACCGGGGCGGGGGGGCAGTACAATGAGCAGTTCTTC. Amino acid sequence: CATGAGGQYNEQFF.

J is TRBJ2-7 and V is TRBV5-1; 9 nucleotides agree with TRBD1. Losses at the gene ends were 4 bases for V and 3 bases for J; bases not matched to a gene: 8. Looked up from germline, CDR1 is SGHRS and CDR2 is YFSETQ. The CDR3 is 15 amino acids. The CDR3 DNA is TGCGCCAGCAGCCTCGGGCCGGGACAGGGCTACGAGCAGTACTTC. This codes for CASSLGPGQGYEQYF.

The chain links TRBV19 to TRBJ1-6; weak D call: TRBD1 (5 bases). The CDR3 totals 12 residues. Germline V CDR1 and CDR2: LNHDA, SQIVND (reference sequence). Trimming cost V 8 bases and J 5 bases, with 7 bases left between them. The CDR3 loop is CASGTDNSPLHF. Here the CDR3 DNA reads TGTGCCAGTGGGACCGATAATTCACCCCTCCACTTT.